This entry lists 17 T cell receptor beta chains sequenced from one sample in a study of blood T cells in healthy people across ages. Using a J-beta primer mix together with a sample-barcoded 5' primer, a second PCR was run for roughly 6 to 11 cycles. TCRdb called the 5' RACE reads again in MiXCR, with one record for every CDR3 protein. Of 600,000 to 900,000 distinct CDR3 sequences in the sample, around a quarter were seen once. The sample was also reused in another study, on T cells of mothers and their children.

The sequencing input was blood. These receptors originate from a boy younger than 18 in good health.

V and J are TRBV5-8 and TRBJ1-6, with no clear D. The CDR3 spans 13 residues. The ends were cut back, 2 bases at V and 7 bases at J, with 7 bases in the middle. Germline assignment: CDR1 SGHTS and CDR2 YDEGEE. The CDR3 sequence is CASSLAGNSPLHF. CDR3 nucleotide sequence: TGTGCCAGCAGCTTAGCGGGAAATTCACCCCTCCACTTT.

CDR3 in amino acids: CSALNEDYGYTF. For the CDR3, the DNA is TGCAGCGCCCTGAATGAGGACTATGGCTACACCTTC. This rearrangement joins TRBV29-1 to TRBJ1-2; no clear D. Germline values: CDR1 SQVTM, CDR2 ANQGSEA. With 7 bases removed from V and 3 bases from J, the gap between germline ends came to 12 bases. The CDR3 loop spans 12 amino acids.

The chain is built from TRBV20-1 and TRBJ2-7; no clear D gene. Trimming cost V 0 bases and J 5 bases, with 11 bases left between them. The CDR3 consists of 13 residues. Germline CDR1 and CDR2: DFQATT and SNEGSKA (reference sequence). The CDR3 sequence is CSARDEEPNEQYF. The CDR3 DNA reads as TGCAGTGCTAGAGATGAGGAACCGAACGAGCAGTACTTC.

The V gene is TRBV4-2, the J gene TRBJ2-4; 9 nucleotides agree with TRBD1. With V trimmed by 4 bases and J by 9 bases, 16 bases remained unmatched. Germline loops: CDR1 LGHNA, CDR2 YNFKEQ. The CDR3 length is 17 residues. CDR3 sequence reads: CASSPGQGGGLDSIQYF. CDR3 DNA sequence: TGTGCCAGCAGCCCGGGACAGGGAGGAGGACTTGATAGCATTCAGTACTTC.

The J gene is TRBJ1-5, the V gene TRBV12-3 or TRBV12-4, with D perhaps matching TRBD1 (5 bases). The CDR3 is 14 residues long. Deletions cut 6 bases from V and 2 bases from J, with 11 bases between. Here the CDR3 reads CASSAGGGNQPQHF. The CDR3 DNA reads TGTGCCAGCAGCGCCGGGGGTGGCAATCAGCCCCAGCATTTT.

This chain joins TRBV5-1 and TRBJ2-3; D ambiguous. The CDR3 extends over 15 amino acids. Between the trimmed V and J ends, which lost 3 bases and 2 bases, there was a span of 13 bases. The germline CDR1 and CDR2 sequences are SGHRS and YFSETQ. The CDR3 nucleotides are TGCGCCAGCAGCTGGGGTGAGATGGTCACAGATACGCAGTATTTT. Protein product: CASSWGEMVTDTQYF.

There are a few counts of this clonotype. The chain has TRBV20-1 and TRBJ2-7; D gene unclear. Germline V CDR1 and CDR2: DFQATT, SNEGSKA (reference sequence). V lost 3 bases to trimming and J lost 7 bases, with 10 bases between them. CDR3 length: 11 residues. The CDR3 region has the DNA TGCAGTGCTAGCCCCGAGTGGGAGCAGTACTTC. This sequence encodes CSASPEWEQYF.

This clonotype came up a few times. J is TRBJ1-4 and V is TRBV20-1, with 9 bases lining up with TRBD1. The CDR3 spans 15 residues. V shed 5 bases and J 8 bases; nucleotides not matched to a gene: 12. The germline V gene has CDR1 DFQATT and CDR2 SNEGSKA (reference sequence). The CDR3 nucleotides are TGCAGTGCTTTCGGAGACGGACAGGGGTTCGAAAAACTGTTTTTT. Protein: CSAFGDGQGFEKLFF.

This clonotype was seen more than once but under ten times. This sequence joins TRBV29-1 and TRBJ2-7; 13 nucleotides line up with TRBD2. The CDR3 totals 15 residues. The V gene's germline CDR1 is SQVTM and CDR2 ANQGSEA. V dropped 6 bases and J dropped 5; count of bases not matched to a gene: 10. CDR3 bases: TGCAGCGTATCCGGGACTAGCGGGGATTTCAACGAGCAGTACTTC. Amino acid sequence: CSVSGTSGDFNEQYF.

There are a few counts of this clonotype. The J gene is TRBJ1-5, the V gene TRBV10-3; TRBD1 is a possible D gene (6 bases). Trimming removed 3 bases at V and 5 bases at J, with 17 bases between. The germline V gene encodes CDR1 ENHRY and CDR2 SYGVKD. The CDR3 is made up of 16 amino acids. CDR3 residues: CAISDSVSGADQPQHF. CDR3 DNA sequence: TGTGCCATCAGTGACTCCGTATCAGGGGCCGATCAGCCCCAGCATTTT.

This clonotype has ten or more counts. The rearrangement joins TRBV12-3 or TRBV12-4 to TRBJ1-1; D remains ambiguous. Deletions cut 4 bases from V and 11 bases from J, with 14 bases between. CDR3 length equals 12 residues. As DNA, the CDR3 is TGTGCCAGCAGTTATCCTACCATGGGGGCTTTCTTT. This translates into CASSYPTMGAFF.

The J gene is TRBJ2-7, the V gene TRBV5-1; 9 nucleotides match TRBD1. CDR3 size: 14 residues. In germline, CDR1 is SGHRS, CDR2 YFSETQ. V dropped 5 bases and J dropped 5; count of bases not matched to a gene: 8. This CDR3 reads CASRTGQGKHEQYF. CDR3 nucleotide sequence: TGCGCCAGCAGGACAGGACAGGGGAAGCACGAGCAGTACTTC.

Here the CDR3 DNA reads TGTGCCAGCAGCCAAGATTTCCTAGTTCGATACAATGAGCAGTTCTTC. Its translation: CASSQDFLVRYNEQFF. V is TRBV4-2 and J is TRBJ2-1; D not resolved. Trimming stripped 0 bases from V and 4 bases from J, with 13 bases between. Germline V gene data show CDR1 as LGHNA and CDR2 as YNFKEQ. CDR3 size: 16 residues.

This clonotype showed up just a few times. This chain uses TRBV27 with TRBJ2-1; D tentatively reads TRBD1 or TRBD2 (6 bases each). The ends were cut back, 2 bases at V and 4 bases at J, with 12 bases in the middle. CDR3 length equals 15 residues. Germline V gives CDR1 MNHEY, CDR2 SMNVEV (reference sequence). This chain's CDR3 is CASSLRTGAYNEQFF. As DNA, the CDR3 is TGTGCCAGCAGTTTAAGGACGGGGGCTTACAATGAGCAGTTCTTC.

This clonotype has more than one count but fewer than ten. This chain connects TRBV6-2 or TRBV6-3 to TRBJ2-7; D perhaps matches TRBD2 (6 bases). Matching the DNA end better, TRBJ2-1 makes the J call doubtful. The CDR3 consists of 15 residues. Per germline, CDR1 MNHEY and CDR2 SVGEGT. DNA of the CDR3: TGTGCCAGCAGTTATATGGGGGGACGACAGAATGAGCAGTTCTTC. It codes for CASSYMGGRQNEQFF.

The CDR3 protein is CASSLVGGSGNTIYF. The CDR3 DNA is TGTGCCAGCAGCTTAGTGGGGGGCTCTGGAAACACCATATATTTT. The V call is TRBV7-9, the J call TRBJ1-3, with D maybe TRBD1 (5 bases). Germline V gene data show CDR1 as SEHNR and CDR2 as FQNEAQ (reference sequence). This CDR3 comprises 15 residues. V was cut by 1 base and J by 0 bases, with 7 bases left in between.

The gene calls are TRBV12-5 and TRBJ2-5, with TRBD1 matching 8 bases. The V gene end was trimmed by 4 bases and the J gene end by 8 bases; junction bases not matched to a gene: 6. CDR3 size: 13 residues. CDR1 is LGHNT and CDR2 is FRNRAP in the germline V gene. The DNA for the CDR3 is TGTGCTAGTGGTTATATCGGGACAGGAACCCAGTACTTC. Translation gives CASGYIGTGTQYF.